This TCR beta chain stems from a study of cytomegalovirus exposure and HLA in healthy donors. Study outcomes and limitations: Diagnosis of cytomegalovirus status made by the classifier reportedly showed high specificity and sensitivity.

While the first cohort had around 700 subjects, the donors belonged to the separate validation cohort of over a hundred subjects. Some clones are missing from TCRdb's copy, which holds only in-frame ones; the method was immunoSEQ multiplex PCR. This table has hundreds of thousands of clones, 75% to 90% appearing once. For this clone: Antigen specificity is unknown.

V was shortened by 3 bases and J by 7 bases, with 17 bases between the two germline ends. Germline values: CDR1 SGHRS, CDR2 YFSETQ. The CDR3 runs 14 residues. The rearrangement uses TRBV5-1 and TRBJ2-7; possible D gene TRBD1, 8 bases. Sequenced input: PBMCs. The source is a woman between 18 and 29 years old in good health and CMV-seronegative. The CDR3 sequence: CASSWTGQGGEQYF. CDR3 sequence (DNA): TGCGCCAGCAGCTGGACCGGACAGGGAGGGGAGCAGTACTTC.